The entry that follows covers one T cell receptor (beta chain) sequence. Per the original methods: It was from reference gene primer amplification that nucleated cell counts were estimated. Sequencing used immunoSEQ multiplex PCR; TCRdb keeps in-frame clones, though not all of them. V, J and clone size reflect that table, while D and trimming were determined from the DNA. Here the sample spans about 180,000 clones, more than 85% being singletons. This sample is part of a study of blood T cell repertoires in COVID-19. Study as a whole: Material from acute and convalescent COVID-19 was sourced from the United States, Italy and Spain. PBMCs, B-cell-depleted T cells, or T cells provided the cDNA or gDNA that made up the material.

The germline V gene has CDR1 SGHRS and CDR2 YFSETQ. Trimming removed 4 bases from V and 1 base from J; junction bases left unmatched: 0. The CDR3 loop spans 14 amino acids. The chain has TRBV5-1 and TRBJ2-3, with 10 bases matching TRBD2. The receptor was isolated from a human donor with acute COVID-19. The donor label of this sample is uncertain. The sequenced material came from PBMCs or T cells enriched from blood (not recorded which). The CDR3 DNA reads TGCGCCAGCAGCGGGACTAGCGGCACAGATACGCAGTATTTT. Translation: CASSGTSGTDTQYF.